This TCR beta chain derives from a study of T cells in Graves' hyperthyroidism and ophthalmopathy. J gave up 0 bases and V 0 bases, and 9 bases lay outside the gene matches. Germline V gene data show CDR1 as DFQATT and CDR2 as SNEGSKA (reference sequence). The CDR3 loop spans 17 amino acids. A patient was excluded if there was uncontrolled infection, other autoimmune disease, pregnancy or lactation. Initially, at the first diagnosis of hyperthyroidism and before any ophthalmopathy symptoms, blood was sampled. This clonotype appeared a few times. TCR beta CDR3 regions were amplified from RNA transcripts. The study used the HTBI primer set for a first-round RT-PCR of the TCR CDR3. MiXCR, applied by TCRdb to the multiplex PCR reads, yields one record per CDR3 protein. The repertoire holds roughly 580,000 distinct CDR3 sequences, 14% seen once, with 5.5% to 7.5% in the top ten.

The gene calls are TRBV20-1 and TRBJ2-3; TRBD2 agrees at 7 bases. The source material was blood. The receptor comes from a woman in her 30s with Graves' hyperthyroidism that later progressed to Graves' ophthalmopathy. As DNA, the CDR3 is TGCAGTGCTAGAGATAGTCCGGGACTATTCAGCACAGATACGCAGTATTTT. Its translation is CSARDSPGLFSTDTQYF.